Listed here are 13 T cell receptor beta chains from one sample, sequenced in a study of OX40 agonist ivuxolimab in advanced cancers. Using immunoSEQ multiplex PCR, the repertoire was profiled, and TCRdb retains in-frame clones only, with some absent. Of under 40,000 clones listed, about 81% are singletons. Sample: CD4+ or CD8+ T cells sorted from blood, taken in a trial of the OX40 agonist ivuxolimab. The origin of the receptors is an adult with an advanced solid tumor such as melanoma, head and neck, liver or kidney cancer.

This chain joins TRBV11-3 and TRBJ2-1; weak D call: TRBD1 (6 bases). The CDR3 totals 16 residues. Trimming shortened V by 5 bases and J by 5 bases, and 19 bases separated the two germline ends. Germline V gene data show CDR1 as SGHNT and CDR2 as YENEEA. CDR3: CASSLHSTGNNNEQFF. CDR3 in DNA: TGTGCCAGCAGCCTACACTCGACAGGTAACAACAATGAGCAGTTCTTC.

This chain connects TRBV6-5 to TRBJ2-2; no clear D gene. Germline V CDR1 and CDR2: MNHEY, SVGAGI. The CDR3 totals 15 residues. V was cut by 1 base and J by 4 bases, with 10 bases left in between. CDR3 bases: TGTGCCAGCAGTTACTTACACCCCTCCACCGGGGAGCTGTTTTTT. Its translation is CASSYLHPSTGELFF.

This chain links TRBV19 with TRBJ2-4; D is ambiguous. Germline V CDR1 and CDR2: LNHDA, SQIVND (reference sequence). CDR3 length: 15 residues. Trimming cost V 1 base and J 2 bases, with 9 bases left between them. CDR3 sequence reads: CASSIAQFPKNIQYF. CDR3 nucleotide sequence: TGTGCCAGTAGTATAGCACAGTTTCCCAAAAACATTCAGTACTTC.

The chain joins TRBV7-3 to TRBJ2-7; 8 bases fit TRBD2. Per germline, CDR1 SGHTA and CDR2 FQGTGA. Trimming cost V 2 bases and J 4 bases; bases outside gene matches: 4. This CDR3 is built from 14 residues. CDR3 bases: TGTGCCAGCAGCTTAGCGGGGGGCCTGTACGAGCAGTACTTC. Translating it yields CASSLAGGLYEQYF.

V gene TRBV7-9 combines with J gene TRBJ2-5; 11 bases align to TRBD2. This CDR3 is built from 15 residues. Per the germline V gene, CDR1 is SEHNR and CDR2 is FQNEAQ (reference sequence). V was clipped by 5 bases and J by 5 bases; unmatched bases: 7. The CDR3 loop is CASSRGASGRETQYF. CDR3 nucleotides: TGTGCCAGCAGCAGAGGAGCTAGCGGGAGGGAGACCCAGTACTTC.

The CDR3 DNA follows: TGTGCTAGTGTGGGACAGCAACACACAGATACGCAGTATTTT. Translated, it gives CASVGQQHTDTQYF. This rearrangement joins TRBV12-5 to TRBJ2-3; 7 positions match TRBD1. The CDR3 sequence is 14 residues long. V shed 7 bases, J shed 2 bases, and the junction held 6 bases outside the gene matches. CDR1 is LGHNT, CDR2 FRNRAP, per germline. Based on the CDR3 plus reference TRBV12-5 and TRBJ2-3, the full variable domain is DARVTQTPRHKVTEMGQEVTMRCQPILGHNTVFWYRQTMMQGLELLAYFRNRAPLDDSGMPKDRFSAEMPDATLATLKIQPSEPRDSAVYFCASVGQQHTDTQYFGPGTRLTVL.

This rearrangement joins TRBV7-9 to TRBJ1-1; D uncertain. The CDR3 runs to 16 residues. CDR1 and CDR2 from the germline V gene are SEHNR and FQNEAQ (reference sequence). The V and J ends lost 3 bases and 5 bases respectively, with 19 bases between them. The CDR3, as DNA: TGTGCCAGCAGCTTTGTCCCCGGACTTCTTGGGACTGAAGCTTTCTTT. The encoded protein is CASSFVPGLLGTEAFF.

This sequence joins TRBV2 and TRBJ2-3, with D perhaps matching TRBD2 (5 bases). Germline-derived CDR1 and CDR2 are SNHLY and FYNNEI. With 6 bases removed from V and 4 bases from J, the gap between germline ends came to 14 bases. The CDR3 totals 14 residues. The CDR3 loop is CASRDSVFSDTQYF. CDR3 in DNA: TGTGCCAGCAGAGATAGCGTTTTCTCAGATACGCAGTATTTT.

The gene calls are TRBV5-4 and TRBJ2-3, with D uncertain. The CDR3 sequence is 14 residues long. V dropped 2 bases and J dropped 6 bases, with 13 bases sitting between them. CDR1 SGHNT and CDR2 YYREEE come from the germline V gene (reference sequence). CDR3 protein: CASSLHVEVDTQYF. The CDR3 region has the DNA TGTGCCAGCAGCTTACATGTTGAGGTGGATACGCAGTATTTT.

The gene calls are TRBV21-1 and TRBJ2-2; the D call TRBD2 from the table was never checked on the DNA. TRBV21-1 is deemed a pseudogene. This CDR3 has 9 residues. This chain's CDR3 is CASTGELFF. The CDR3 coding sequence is TGTGCGAGCACCGGGGAGCTGTTTTTT.

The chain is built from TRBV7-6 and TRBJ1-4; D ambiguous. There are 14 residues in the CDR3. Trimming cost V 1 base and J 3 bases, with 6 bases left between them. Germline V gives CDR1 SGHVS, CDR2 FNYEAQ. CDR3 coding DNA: TGTGCCAGCAGCTTAGAGGGCTCTAATGAAAAACTGTTTTTT. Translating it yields CASSLEGSNEKLFF.

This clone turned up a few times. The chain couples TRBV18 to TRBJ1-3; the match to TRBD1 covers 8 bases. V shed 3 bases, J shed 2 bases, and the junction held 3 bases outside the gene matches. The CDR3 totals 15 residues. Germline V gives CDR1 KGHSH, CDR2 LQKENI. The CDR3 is CASSPSTGAGNTIYF. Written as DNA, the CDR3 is TGTGCCAGCTCACCCTCGACAGGGGCTGGAAACACCATATATTTT. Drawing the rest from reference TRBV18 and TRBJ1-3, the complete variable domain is NAGVMQNPRHLVRRRGQEARLRCSPMKGHSHVYWYRQLPEEGLKFMVYLQKENIIDESGMPKERFSAEFPKEGPSILRIQQVVRGDSAAYFCASSPSTGAGNTIYFGEGSWLTVV.

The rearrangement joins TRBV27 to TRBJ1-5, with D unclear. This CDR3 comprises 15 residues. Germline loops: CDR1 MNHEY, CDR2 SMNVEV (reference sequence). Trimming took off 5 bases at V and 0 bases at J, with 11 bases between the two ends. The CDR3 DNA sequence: TGTGCCAGCAGTGCGTGGACGGCTAGCAATCAGCCCCAGCATTTT. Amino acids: CASSAWTASNQPQHF.